This T cell receptor beta chain was documented in a study of T-cell reconstitution after alpha-beta-depleted transplantation in children. General study findings and limits: Diversity of TCRbeta at day 60 was high in some patients, arising from surviving recipient T cells and thymic progenitors.

CDR1 GTSNPN and CDR2 SVGIG come from the germline V gene (reference sequence). The CDR3 spans 12 residues. V shed 0 bases and J shed 5 bases, with 7 bases lying between them. The authors prepared the TCRbeta library with unique molecular identifiers. TCRdb called the PCR reads again in MiXCR, with one record for every CDR3 protein. The sample consists of about 830,000 distinct CDR3 sequences, around 17% of them appearing once. This clonotype has more than one count but fewer than ten. Antigen specificity is unknown. This rearrangement joins TRBV30 to TRBJ1-1; D unresolved. The sequence came from a male patient between 10 and 17 years old who had a stem cell transplant for acute lymphoblastic leukemia, so the T cells may come from the graft donor. The sample here was PBMCs, mostly from graft donor cells, taken 360 days after TCRalphabeta/CD19-depleted stem cell transplant. CDR3 amino acids: CAWSVGWTEAFF. CDR3 nucleotide sequence: TGTGCCTGGAGTGTGGGATGGACTGAAGCTTTCTTT.